One sample yielded the 27 T cell receptor beta chains listed below, sequenced in a study of T cell changes during pregnancy in multiple sclerosis. The protocol was immunoSEQ multiplex PCR, while the TCRdb copy is restricted to in-frame clones and leaves out a portion. The sample includes 20,000 to 25,000 clones, about 89% of them seen just once. This material consisted of CD4+ T cells from peripheral blood mononuclear cells, taken in the third trimester of pregnancy. Source of these receptors: a female donor in good health, enrolled as a control in a pregnancy study.

This chain uses TRBV10-3 with TRBJ1-3; D is perhaps TRBD1 (5 bases). Trimming removed 4 bases at V and 2 bases at J, with 12 bases between. Germline V gives CDR1 ENHRY, CDR2 SYGVKD. CDR3 length: 15 amino acids. The CDR3 DNA reads as TGTGCCATCAGTGGGGGGGTATCCGCTGGAAACACCATATATTTT. Protein sequence: CAISGGVSAGNTIYF.

Here the CDR3 DNA reads TGTGCCAGCCCCTCCCCCCCGGGACTAGCGGGCTCCCAAGAGACCCAGTACTTC. It encodes CASPSPPGLAGSQETQYF. J is TRBJ2-5 and V is TRBV6-8; 12 bases are a match to TRBD2. This CDR3 has 18 residues. J gave up 1 base and V 8 bases, and 14 bases lay outside the gene matches. Germline assignment: CDR1 MNHGY and CDR2 SAAAGT.

CDR3 amino acids: CSADTGTQLTYNEQFF. The CDR3 DNA reads as TGCAGCGCCGACACAGGGACCCAACTAACCTACAATGAGCAGTTCTTC. The chain has TRBV29-1 and TRBJ2-1; possibly TRBD1 for D (6 bases). CDR3 length: 16 residues. Per germline, CDR1 SQVTM and CDR2 ANQGSEA. Deletions cut 7 bases from V and 2 bases from J, with 21 bases between.

The sample holds one count of this clone. This chain connects TRBV5-4 to TRBJ2-2; TRBD2 aligns across 8 bases. J lost 7 bases, V lost 4 bases, and 3 bases had no gene match. The V gene's germline CDR1 is SGHNT and CDR2 YYREEE (reference sequence). The length of the CDR3 is 13 residues. CDR3 loop: CASSGTSFGELFF. CDR3 DNA sequence: TGTGCCAGCAGCGGGACTAGTTTCGGGGAGCTGTTTTTT.

The chain joins TRBV6-1 to TRBJ2-3; D is possibly TRBD2 (6 bases). The germline V gene has CDR1 MNHNS and CDR2 SASEGT. Trimming cost V 8 bases and J 4 bases, with 10 bases left between them. The CDR3 runs 12 residues. CDR3 nucleotide sequence: TGTGCCAGCCGATGGGGGGCAGATACGCAGTATTTT. Its translation: CASRWGADTQYF.

The chain has TRBV9 and TRBJ2-3; 9 bases agree with TRBD1. CDR3 size: 15 residues. The germline V gene has CDR1 SGDLS and CDR2 YYNGEE. V lost 3 bases, J lost 6 bases, and 8 bases stayed unmatched. The CDR3 DNA follows: TGTGCCAGCAGCGCATTACAGGGGGCTGGGGATACGCAGTATTTT. This encodes CASSALQGAGDTQYF.

With regard to this clone: The conserved closing phenylalanine or tryptophan is absent in this CDR3, likely reflecting a read error. The chain couples TRBV11-2 to TRBJ1-1, with TRBD1 matching 7 bases. The germline CDR1 and CDR2 sequences are SGHAT and FQNNGV. There are 16 residues in the CDR3. The trim removed 2 bases at V and 1 base at J, leaving 7 bases unmatched. CDR3 region: CASSLSRGRGNTEAFS. The DNA of the CDR3 is TGTGCCAGCAGCTTATCGAGGGGGCGCGGGAACACTGAAGCTTTCTCT.

The chain joins TRBV30 to TRBJ1-6, with a tentative D call TRBD1 (5 bases). The CDR3 is 14 amino acids. The ends were cut back, 5 bases at V and 10 bases at J, with 18 bases in the middle. The germline V gene encodes CDR1 GTSNPN and CDR2 SVGIG (reference sequence). The CDR3 DNA sequence: TGTGCCTGGGGGTTTGGGGCAGGGAACTCACCCCTCCACTTT. Protein sequence: CAWGFGAGNSPLHF.

The chain joins TRBV7-2 to TRBJ1-6, with a tentative D call TRBD1 (6 bases). CDR1 and CDR2 from the germline V gene are SGHTA and FQGNSA. Trimming took off 6 bases at V and 7 bases at J, with 16 bases between the two ends. The CDR3 is made up of 15 amino acids. The CDR3 DNA reads TGTGCCAGCAGTTTTAGAGGGGGTCAGAATTCACCCCTCCACTTT. Its protein product is CASSFRGGQNSPLHF.

The chain links TRBV5-4 to TRBJ2-5, with 9 bases matching TRBD2. This CDR3 comprises 16 residues. V was pared by 4 bases and J by 5 bases, with 12 bases of the junction left unmatched. Looked up from germline, CDR1 is SGHNT and CDR2 is YYREEE (reference sequence). CDR3 protein: CASSPDRTSAGETQYF. CDR3 nucleotide sequence: TGTGCCAGCAGCCCCGACCGGACTAGCGCCGGGGAGACCCAGTACTTC.

This clone was found once. The rearrangement joins TRBV28 to TRBJ1-5; 9 bases fit TRBD1. V lost 6 bases to trimming and J lost 6 bases; unmatched junction nucleotides: 6. This CDR3 region has 14 residues. Germline V gene data show CDR1 as MDHEN and CDR2 as SYDVKM. The CDR3 loop is CASRSGTGFQPQHF. The CDR3 bases are TGTGCCAGCAGGTCCGGGACAGGGTTTCAGCCCCAGCATTTT. The full variable domain, in which reference TRBV28 and TRBJ1-5 provide the parts outside the CDR3, is DVKVTQSSRYLVKRTGEKVFLECVQDMDHENMFWYRQDPGLGLRLIYFSYDVKMKEKGDIPEGYSVSREKKERFSLILESASTNQTSMYLCASRSGTGFQPQHFGDGTRLSIL.

The gene calls are TRBV10-3 and TRBJ2-1; 13 nucleotides line up with TRBD2. This CDR3 comprises 15 residues. V shed 6 bases and J 5 bases; nucleotides not matched to a gene: 4. CDR1 is ENHRY and CDR2 is SYGVKD in the germline V gene. Here the CDR3 reads CAIRTSGGNNNEQFF. The CDR3 DNA reads TGTGCCATCAGGACTAGCGGGGGGAATAACAATGAGCAGTTCTTC.

The rearrangement links TRBV7-2 to TRBJ2-2; tentative D call: TRBD1 (6 bases). Trimming left V 0 bases short and J 2 bases short, with 10 bases between. This CDR3 region has 16 residues. The germline V gene has CDR1 SGHTA and CDR2 FQGNSA. This chain's CDR3 is CASSLAAGANTGELFF. CDR3 DNA sequence: TGTGCCAGCAGCTTAGCCGCAGGGGCAAACACCGGGGAGCTGTTTTTT. The whole variable domain, filled in from reference TRBV7-2 and TRBJ2-2, reads GAGVSQSPSNKVTEKGKDVELRCDPISGHTALYWYRQSLGQGLEFLIYFQGNSAPDKSGLPSDRFSAERTGGSVSTLTIQRTQQEDSAVYLCASSLAAGANTGELFFGEGSRLTVL.

The V gene is TRBV28, the J gene TRBJ1-6; tentatively, D is TRBD1 (5 bases). The CDR3 runs to 15 residues. V was shortened by 7 bases and J by 5 bases, with 15 bases between the two germline ends. Germline V gene sequence: CDR1 MDHEN, CDR2 SYDVKM. The CDR3 coding sequence is TGTGCCAGCAAATCTACCTTAGGGGATAATTCACCCCTCCACTTT. Encoded protein: CASKSTLGDNSPLHF.

This chain uses TRBV5-6 with TRBJ2-7; 7 bases align to TRBD1. The germline V gene encodes CDR1 SGHDT and CDR2 YYEEEE. CDR3 size: 12 residues. V was clipped by 4 bases and J by 3 bases; unmatched bases: 1. The CDR3 bases are TGTGCCAGCAGCCGGGACAGCTACGAGCAGTACTTC. This codes for CASSRDSYEQYF. Combining the CDR3 with reference TRBV5-6 and TRBJ2-7 gives the whole variable domain DAGVTQSPTHLIKTRGQQVTLRCSPKSGHDTVSWYQQALGQGPQFIFQYYEEEERQRGNFPDRFSGHQFPNYSSELNVNALLLGDSALYLCASSRDSYEQYFGPGTRLTVT.

The chain is built from TRBV6-1 and TRBJ2-1; 9 nucleotides align to TRBD2. The germline V gene has CDR1 MNHNS and CDR2 SASEGT. This CDR3 spans 19 amino acids. Unmatched junction bases numbered 12, after V lost 1 base and J lost 2 bases. The CDR3 sequence is CASSEVGPSSGAPYNEQFF. DNA of the CDR3: TGTGCCAGCAGTGAAGTCGGGCCGTCTAGCGGGGCCCCCTACAATGAGCAGTTCTTC.

The J gene is TRBJ1-1, the V gene TRBV6-5; tentative D call: TRBD1 (5 bases). CDR1 is MNHEY and CDR2 is SVGAGI in the germline V gene. V lost 4 bases and J lost 1, with 13 bases in between. The CDR3 spans 15 residues. CDR3 nucleotide sequence: TGTGCCAGCAGTTTCTATAGGGGATGGAACACTGAAGCTTTCTTT. It is translated as CASSFYRGWNTEAFF.

CDR3 protein: CASSIGGYSNQPQHF. The CDR3 DNA follows: TGTGCCAGTAGTATCGGGGGGTATAGCAATCAGCCCCAGCATTTT. The J gene is TRBJ1-5, the V gene TRBV19; D perhaps matches TRBD1 (5 bases). V was shortened by 3 bases and J by 0 bases, with 9 bases between the two germline ends. Germline-derived CDR1 and CDR2 are LNHDA and SQIVND (reference sequence). CDR3 length equals 15 residues.

J is TRBJ1-3 and V is TRBV21-1; the table's D call, TRBD1, was not checked against the DNA. TRBV21-1 is marked as a pseudogene. CDR3 length: 17 amino acids. CDR3 sequence reads: CASSNRVRDTSGNTIYF. CDR3 nucleotide sequence: TGTGCCAGCAGCAATCGAGTTCGGGACACCTCTGGAAACACCATATATTTT.

V gene TRBV7-2 combines with J gene TRBJ1-6, with TRBD1 as a possible D gene (6 bases). Germline V CDR1 and CDR2: SGHTA, FQGNSA. V lost 7 bases and J 10 bases, leaving 20 bases between the germline ends. The CDR3 has 15 amino acids. DNA of the CDR3: TGTGCCAGCACCTCGAGAGGGGGTTCTGGCTCACCCCTCCACTTT. It codes for CASTSRGGSGSPLHF.

This chain connects TRBV7-2 to TRBJ2-2; the D gene is possibly TRBD1 (6 bases). Germline CDR1 SGHTA, CDR2 FQGNSA. The V and J ends lost 6 bases and 3 bases respectively, with 14 bases between them. The CDR3 runs 15 residues. CDR3 DNA sequence: TGTGCCAGCAGGTACAGGGATCGGGACACCGGGGAGCTGTTTTTT. Residues: CASRYRDRDTGELFF. Based on the CDR3 plus reference TRBV7-2 and TRBJ2-2, the full variable domain is GAGVSQSPSNKVTEKGKDVELRCDPISGHTALYWYRQSLGQGLEFLIYFQGNSAPDKSGLPSDRFSAERTGGSVSTLTIQRTQQEDSAVYLCASRYRDRDTGELFFGEGSRLTVL.

This sequence joins TRBV5-1 and TRBJ2-7; perhaps TRBD1 as D (5 bases). Germline CDR1 SGHRS, CDR2 YFSETQ. CDR3 length equals 16 residues. The V and J ends lost 0 bases and 0 bases respectively, with 13 bases between them. In DNA, the CDR3 is TGCGCCAGCAGCTTGGGACAGTCACCGAGCTCCTACGAGCAGTACTTC. This gives the protein CASSLGQSPSSYEQYF.

This sequence joins TRBV7-9 and TRBJ2-5, with D perhaps matching TRBD2 (6 bases). Germline-derived CDR1 and CDR2 are SEHNR and FQNEAQ (reference sequence). This CDR3 contains 16 residues. The V gene lost 1 base and the J gene lost 1 base, with 13 bases spanning the gap. This chain's CDR3 is CASSLDRGTSQETQYF. Here the CDR3 DNA reads TGTGCCAGCAGCTTAGATCGCGGGACCTCCCAAGAGACCCAGTACTTC.

The V call is TRBV7-2, the J call TRBJ2-7; a weak D match, TRBD1 (6 bases). CDR1 is SGHTA, CDR2 FQGNSA, per germline. V was clipped by 5 bases and J by 1 base, with 24 bases between them. The length of the CDR3 is 18 residues. The CDR3 here is CASSQGSSGSGFSYEQYF. The CDR3 bases are TGTGCCAGCAGCCAGGGGTCCTCCGGTTCAGGGTTTTCCTACGAGCAGTACTTC.

The V gene is TRBV5-1, the J gene TRBJ1-2; 7 bases map to TRBD1. With 0 bases clipped from V and 6 bases from J, the junction kept 8 bases outside the gene matches. The CDR3 extends over 15 amino acids. In germline, CDR1 is SGHRS, CDR2 YFSETQ. This CDR3 is CASSLVLQGENGYTF. The CDR3 region has the DNA TGCGCCAGCAGCTTGGTACTTCAGGGGGAGAATGGCTACACCTTC.

The CDR3 DNA follows: TGCAGCGTCCACGAACCTCTCGGGACACAGCAGTTCTTC. Translating gives CSVHEPLGTQQFF. J is TRBJ2-1 and V is TRBV29-1, with TRBD1 as a possible D gene (6 bases). The CDR3 is 13 residues long. V dropped 6 bases and J dropped 11 bases, with 20 bases sitting between them. Germline CDR1 reads SQVTM; CDR2 reads ANQGSEA.

This clone showed up just once. The gene calls are TRBV5-1 and TRBJ1-2; tentative D call: TRBD1 (5 bases). V shed 0 bases and J shed 4 bases, with 10 bases lying between them. The CDR3 runs to 14 residues. Germline CDR1 and CDR2: SGHRS and YFSETQ. CDR3 residues: CASSLEGMGYGYTF. The CDR3 coding sequence is TGCGCCAGCAGCTTGGAGGGGATGGGCTATGGCTACACCTTC.